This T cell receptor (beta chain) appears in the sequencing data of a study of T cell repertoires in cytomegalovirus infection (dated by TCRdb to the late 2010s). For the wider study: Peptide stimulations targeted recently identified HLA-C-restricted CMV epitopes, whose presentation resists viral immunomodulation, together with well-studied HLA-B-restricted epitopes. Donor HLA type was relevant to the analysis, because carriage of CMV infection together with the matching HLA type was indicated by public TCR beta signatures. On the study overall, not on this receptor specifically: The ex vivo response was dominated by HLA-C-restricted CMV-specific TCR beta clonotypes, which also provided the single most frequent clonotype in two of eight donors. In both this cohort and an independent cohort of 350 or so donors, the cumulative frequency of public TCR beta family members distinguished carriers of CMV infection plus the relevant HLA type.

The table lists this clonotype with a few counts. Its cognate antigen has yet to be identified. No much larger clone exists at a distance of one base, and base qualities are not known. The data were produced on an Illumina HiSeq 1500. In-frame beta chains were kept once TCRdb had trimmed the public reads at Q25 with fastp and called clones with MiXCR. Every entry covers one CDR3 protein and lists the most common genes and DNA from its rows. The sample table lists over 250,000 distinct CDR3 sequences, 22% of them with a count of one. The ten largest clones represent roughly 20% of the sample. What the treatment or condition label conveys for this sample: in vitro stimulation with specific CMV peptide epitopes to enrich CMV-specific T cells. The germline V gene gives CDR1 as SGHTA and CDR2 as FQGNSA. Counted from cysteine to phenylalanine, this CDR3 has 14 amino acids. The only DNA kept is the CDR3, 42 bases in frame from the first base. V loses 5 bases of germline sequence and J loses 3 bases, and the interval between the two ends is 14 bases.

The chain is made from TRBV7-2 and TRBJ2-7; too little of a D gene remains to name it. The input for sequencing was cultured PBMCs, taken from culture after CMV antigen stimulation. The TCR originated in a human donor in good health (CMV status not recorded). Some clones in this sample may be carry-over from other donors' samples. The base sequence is TGTGCCAGCAGCCTATCATACGAGAGCTACGAGCAGTACTTC. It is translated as CASSLSYESYEQYF. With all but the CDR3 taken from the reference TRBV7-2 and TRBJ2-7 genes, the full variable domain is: GAGVSQSPSNKVTEKGKDVELRCDPISGHTALYWYRQSLGQGLEFLIYFQGNSAPDKSGLPSDRFSAERTGGSVSTLTIQRTQQEDSAVYLCASSLSYESYEQYFGPGTRLTVT.